A single sample is the source of the 13 T cell receptor beta chains below, sequenced in a study of blood T cells in healthy people across ages. PCR was performed a second time for roughly 7 to 11 cycles using a sample-barcoded 5' primer and a J-beta primer mix. Each CDR3 protein is one row after TCRdb ran MiXCR on the 5' RACE reads. Among about 1 million distinct CDR3 sequences listed, more than 35% were seen once. Material: blood. These receptors originate from a woman aged 55-70 years in good health.

This clonotype was counted between two and nine times. The V gene is TRBV2, the J gene TRBJ1-1; maybe TRBD1 (6 bases). This CDR3 comprises 14 residues. Germline CDR1 SNHLY, CDR2 FYNNEI. The V and J ends lost 6 bases and 3 bases respectively, with 14 bases between them. CDR3 sequence: CASSLQGVDTEAFF. The CDR3 coding sequence is TGTGCCAGCAGCCTACAGGGCGTGGACACTGAAGCTTTCTTT.

This sequence joins TRBV7-9 and TRBJ2-7; 9 bases line up with TRBD1. CDR1 is SEHNR, CDR2 FQNEAQ, per germline (reference sequence). V trimming: 5 bases; J trimming: 6 bases; junction bases outside the gene matches: 8. This CDR3 comprises 14 residues. CDR3: CASSAGTGLGEQYF. As DNA, the CDR3 is TGTGCCAGCAGCGCCGGGACAGGGTTGGGCGAGCAGTACTTC.

This sequence joins TRBV18 and TRBJ2-6, with D hard to call. The CDR3 length is 17 residues. The germline V and J ends were trimmed by 1 base and 4 bases, with 14 bases remaining between them. The germline V gene encodes CDR1 KGHSH and CDR2 LQKENI. CDR3 residues: CASSPQVMAAGANVLTF. In DNA, the CDR3 is TGTGCCAGCTCACCACAGGTGATGGCCGCGGGGGCCAACGTCCTGACTTTC.

The rearrangement joins TRBV6-5 to TRBJ2-3; perhaps TRBD2 as D (5 bases). Germline loops: CDR1 MNHEY, CDR2 SVGAGI. The CDR3 covers 14 residues. Trimming stripped 5 bases from V and 2 bases from J, with 11 bases between. CDR3 in DNA: TGTGCCAGCAGTCACCGGGGAGACACAGATACGCAGTATTTT. Protein: CASSHRGDTDTQYF.

The CDR3 reads CASSPPGLGGLIYGYTF. The CDR3 coding sequence is TGTGCCAGCTCACCACCTGGGTTGGGAGGACTGATCTATGGCTACACCTTC. V usage is TRBV18 and J usage is TRBJ1-2; no clear D. CDR3 length equals 17 residues. CDR1 is KGHSH, CDR2 LQKENI, per germline. V was pared by 0 bases and J by 4 bases, with 18 bases between.

Remarks on this clonotype: The junction departs from germline at one end; a sequencing error may be responsible. This chain links TRBV12-3 or TRBV12-4 with TRBJ1-6; 8 nucleotides agree with TRBD1. CDR3 length: 14 amino acids. The CDR3 DNA reads TGTGCCTGCAGTCCGGACAGGGTTAATTCACCCCTCCACTTT. Its translation is CACSPDRVNSPLHF.

The CDR3 loop is CASSPLGQGRSETQYF. In DNA, the CDR3 is TGTGCCAGCAGTCCTCTGGGACAGGGGAGATCAGAGACCCAGTACTTC. This chain joins TRBV12-3 or TRBV12-4 and TRBJ2-5, with 10 bases that match TRBD1. There are 16 residues in the CDR3. V was clipped by 5 bases and J by 4 bases; unmatched bases: 10.

This clonotype has more than one count but fewer than ten. This chain links TRBV9 with TRBJ2-5; the D call may be TRBD1 or TRBD2 (5 bases each). CDR1 is SGDLS, CDR2 YYNGEE, per germline. The CDR3 contains 15 residues. V was pared by 0 bases and J by 4 bases, with 13 bases between. CDR3 sequence (DNA): TGTGCCAGCAGCGTAGCCCCCGGGACGGGAGAGACCCAGTACTTC. It specifies CASSVAPGTGETQYF.

The J gene is TRBJ2-1, the V gene TRBV28; TRBD1 agrees at 8 bases. After removal of 6 bases from V and 2 bases from J, the junction contained 9 bases not matched to a gene. CDR3 length: 16 amino acids. Germline V lookup: CDR1 MDHEN, CDR2 SYDVKM. CDR3 DNA sequence: TGTGCCAGCAGCTCACAGGGGGGAGTACCCTACAATGAGCAGTTCTTC. Protein sequence: CASSSQGGVPYNEQFF.

J is TRBJ2-3 and V is TRBV9, with D possibly matching TRBD2 (6 bases). The CDR3 consists of 15 residues. V lost 3 bases and J 1 base, leaving 12 bases between the germline ends. Germline V gene data show CDR1 as SGDLS and CDR2 as YYNGEE. The CDR3 DNA is TGTGCCAGCAGCGGAGGAGGGGCCGGCACAGATACGCAGTATTTT. It is translated as CASSGGGAGTDTQYF.

Only one count was recorded for this clonotype. The CDR3 DNA sequence: TGTGCCACCAGCGGACCCGATCAAGAGACCCAGTACTTC. It specifies CATSGPDQETQYF. This chain uses TRBV15 with TRBJ2-5, with D unresolved. The germline CDR1 and CDR2 sequences are LNHNV and YYDKDF (reference sequence). Trimming cost V 5 bases and J 2 bases, with 9 bases left between them. The CDR3 spans 13 residues.

This clonotype has more than one count but fewer than ten. The rearrangement joins TRBV7-2 to TRBJ1-2, with 7 bases identical to TRBD1. CDR1 SGHTA and CDR2 FQGNSA come from the germline V gene. V was clipped by 0 bases and J by 4 bases; unmatched bases: 8. The CDR3 spans 16 residues. The CDR3 loop reads CASSLAPGQSSYGYTF. The CDR3 region has the DNA TGTGCCAGCAGCTTAGCCCCGGGACAGTCTTCCTATGGCTACACCTTC.

This rearrangement joins TRBV20-1 to TRBJ2-1; 10 bases map to TRBD2. Germline CDR1 and CDR2: DFQATT and SNEGSKA (reference sequence). V lost 1 base, J lost 10 bases, and 7 bases stayed unmatched. The length of the CDR3 is 14 residues. In nucleotides, the CDR3 is TGCAGTGCTAGAGCCCCTAGCGGGAGCGGCGAGCAGTTCTTC. It codes for CSARAPSGSGEQFF.